This T cell receptor (beta chain) was found in a study of regulatory T cells in long-lasting Graves disease. This clonotype appeared many times. Antigen: not known. Germline CDR1 is SGHVS and CDR2 is FQNEAQ. The V gene lost 4 bases and the J gene lost 8 bases, with 8 bases spanning the gap. The CDR3 length is 12 residues. Time point described: newly diagnosed GD, antithyroid drugs for less than 3 months. PBMCs were the source of the RNA used for TCR sequencing. With iRepertoire HTBI primers and Arm-PCR of CDR3 regions, TCR beta libraries were built. In the original analysis: In the combined samples, roughly 60 TRBV and 14 TRBJ segments were identified. Each CDR3 protein is one row after TCRdb ran MiXCR on the multiplex PCR reads. TCRdb, not the authors, supplied the V and J calls. The table includes around 250,000 distinct CDR3 sequences, 20% to 25% detected once. Regarding the study as a whole: Compared with new cases, persistent Graves' patients showed reduced TCR diversity. Sharing of public clonotypes was greater in persistent patients (over 2,500) than in new patients (966). Among samples with persistent disease, TRBV28, TRBJ1-2 and TRBJ2-5 were favored.

This rearrangement joins TRBV7-8 to TRBJ1-4; D gene ambiguous. The material sequenced was peripheral blood mononuclear cells (PBMCs), taken at new diagnosis, from a patient treated with antithyroid drugs. The TCR was taken from a female donor with Graves disease. The CDR3 sequence is CASSSPSEKLFF. In DNA form, the CDR3 reads TGTGCCAGCAGCTCTCCAAGCGAAAAACTGTTTTTT.